The 27 T cell receptor beta chains below were found in one sample sequenced in a study of cytomegalovirus exposure and HLA in healthy donors. 60 Vbeta and 13 Jbeta primers were used in PCR. TCRdb keeps only in-frame clones here, not all; method: immunoSEQ multiplex PCR. This sample carries tens of thousands of clones, 60% to 80% of them seen once, and the ten largest clones take 3.7%. Material: PBMCs. The source is a man under 40 in good health and CMV-seronegative.

This rearrangement joins TRBV9 to TRBJ2-3, with D possibly TRBD2 on 7 matching bases. V lost 10 bases to trimming and J lost 3 bases, with 18 bases between them. Germline CDR1 reads SGDLS; CDR2 reads YYNGEE. The CDR3 length is 14 residues. CDR3 sequence reads: CASHGGGGTDTQYF. CDR3 nucleotide sequence: TGTGCCTCCCATGGGGGGGGCGGGACAGATACGCAGTATTTT. Filled out from reference TRBV9 and TRBJ2-3, the complete variable domain reads DSGVTQTPKHLITATGQRVTLRCSPRSGDLSVYWYQQSLDQGLQFLIQYYNGEERAKGNILERFSAQQFPDLHSELNLSSLELGDSALYFCASHGGGGTDTQYFGPGTRLTVL.

This chain connects TRBV6-1 to TRBJ1-1, with no clear D. The CDR3 is 13 residues long. Trimming pared 2 bases from V and 1 base from J, leaving 5 bases between. Germline V gene data show CDR1 as MNHNS and CDR2 as SASEGT. DNA of the CDR3: TGTGCCAGCAGTGAAAACACGAACACTGAAGCTTTCTTT. Protein: CASSENTNTEAFF.

This chain joins TRBV6-5 and TRBJ2-3; no definite D call. The CDR3 contains 15 residues. Germline values: CDR1 MNHEY, CDR2 SVGAGI. V was clipped by 0 bases and J by 7 bases, with 14 bases between them. The CDR3 loop is CASSYSVAGSNTQYF. The CDR3 DNA sequence: TGTGCCAGCAGTTACTCGGTTGCCGGGTCCAATACGCAGTATTTT.

Only one count was recorded for this clone. The rearrangement uses TRBV10-3 and TRBJ2-2, with 7 bases fitting TRBD2. The germline V gene has CDR1 ENHRY and CDR2 SYGVKD. Trimming at V came to 6 bases and at J to 4 bases, leaving 5 bases not matched to a gene. This CDR3 has 14 residues. The CDR3 reads CAIRYTSATGELFF. CDR3 sequence (DNA): TGTGCCATCAGGTACACTAGCGCCACCGGGGAGCTGTTTTTT.

The CDR3 DNA sequence: TGCGCCAGCAGCTTTTGGGGGGGAATTGGGACGGGGGAGACTGAAGCTTTCTTT. This codes for CASSFWGGIGTGETEAFF. The genes are TRBV5-1 and TRBJ1-1; D might be TRBD1 (5 bases). V gave up 2 bases and J gave up 5 bases, with 25 bases separating them. There are 18 residues in the CDR3. Per the germline V gene, CDR1 is SGHRS and CDR2 is YFSETQ.

The chain uses TRBV30 and TRBJ1-2; 7 positions agree with TRBD1. V shed 5 bases, J shed 2 bases, and the junction held 2 bases outside the gene matches. The CDR3 totals 12 residues. The germline V gene has CDR1 GTSNPN and CDR2 SVGIG (reference sequence). CDR3 DNA: TGTGCCTGGGGGGACAGAAACTATGGCTACACCTTC. It is translated as CAWGDRNYGYTF.

In its sample, this clone was seen a few times. The genes are TRBV4-2 and TRBJ1-2; D is unclear. With 1 base removed from V and 4 bases from J, the gap between germline ends came to 4 bases. There are 12 residues in the CDR3. Germline loops: CDR1 LGHNA, CDR2 YNFKEQ. CDR3 bases: TGTGCCAGCAGCCAAGGTCTCTATGGCTACACCTTC. This encodes CASSQGLYGYTF.

The chain links TRBV7-2 to TRBJ1-2; 10 bases fit TRBD1. J was trimmed by 7 bases and V by 5 bases; bases with no gene match: 4. This CDR3 is 13 amino acids long. Germline values: CDR1 SGHTA, CDR2 FQGNSA. This CDR3 is CASSPWTGGGYTF. Written as DNA, the CDR3 is TGTGCCAGCAGCCCATGGACAGGGGGTGGCTACACCTTC.

There are a few counts of this clone. The chain employs TRBV7-8 and TRBJ1-3, with 7 positions matching TRBD1. The V gene's germline CDR1 is SGHVS and CDR2 FQNEAQ. The CDR3 has 14 amino acids. The V gene end was trimmed by 5 bases and the J gene end by 1 base; junction bases not matched to a gene: 2. This CDR3 is CASSPQGSGNTIYF. Here the CDR3 DNA reads TGTGCCAGCAGCCCACAGGGGTCTGGAAACACCATATATTTT.

This chain joins TRBV2 and TRBJ1-6, with no clear D. The germline V and J ends were trimmed by 3 bases and 6 bases, with 15 bases remaining between them. Germline V gene lookup returns CDR1 SNHLY and CDR2 FYNNEI. The CDR3 length is 16 residues. The CDR3 sequence: CASSDRAPGGNSPLHF. The CDR3 nucleotides are TGTGCCAGCAGTGATCGGGCTCCCGGAGGTAATTCACCCCTCCACTTT.

J is TRBJ2-5 and V is TRBV6-5; D is uncertain. V gave up 2 bases and J gave up 0 bases, with 7 bases separating them. The CDR3 totals 14 residues. CDR1 and CDR2 (germline): MNHEY, SVGAGI. DNA for the CDR3: TGTGCCAGCAGTTACATTGGCAACCAAGAGACCCAGTACTTC. Translated, it gives CASSYIGNQETQYF.

The rearrangement links TRBV10-1 to TRBJ2-5, with 9 bases fitting TRBD2. With V trimmed by 4 bases and J by 2 bases, 5 bases remained unmatched. Germline V gene sequence: CDR1 WNHNN, CDR2 SYGVQD (reference sequence). CDR3 size: 15 residues. This chain's CDR3 is CASSAGGRVQETQYF. CDR3 nucleotide sequence: TGCGCCAGCAGTGCCGGCGGGAGGGTTCAAGAGACCCAGTACTTC.

The gene calls are TRBV7-8 and TRBJ2-5; D is perhaps TRBD2 (5 bases). V was pared by 4 bases and J by 0 bases, with 6 bases between. The CDR3 spans 13 residues. Germline V CDR1 and CDR2: SGHVS, FQNEAQ. In nucleotides, the CDR3 is TGTGCCAGCAGCTACGGGAACCAAGAGACCCAGTACTTC. This gives the protein CASSYGNQETQYF. Combining the CDR3 with reference TRBV7-8 and TRBJ2-5 gives the whole variable domain GAGVSQSPRYKVAKRGQDVALRCDPISGHVSLFWYQQALGQGPEFLTYFQNEAQLDKSGLPSDRFFAERPEGSVSTLKIQRTQQEDSAVYLCASSYGNQETQYFGPGTRLLVL.

The chain couples TRBV7-9 to TRBJ1-4, with D possibly TRBD1 on 5 matching bases. V was pared by 1 base and J by 0 bases, with 9 bases between. The CDR3 is 16 residues long. The V gene's germline CDR1 is SEHNR and CDR2 FQNEAQ (reference sequence). CDR3 sequence (DNA): TGTGCCAGCAGCTTAGAGGGCAGGGCAACTAATGAAAAACTGTTTTTT. Translating gives CASSLEGRATNEKLFF.

This clone occurred a few times. The rearrangement joins TRBV5-1 to TRBJ2-7; a possible D gene is TRBD1 (6 bases). CDR3 length: 15 residues. Trimming stripped 2 bases from V and 4 bases from J, with 16 bases between. CDR1 is SGHRS and CDR2 is YFSETQ in the germline V gene. CDR3 sequence (DNA): TGCGCCAGCAGCTTAGGTGCCGGGACATTATACGAGCAGTACTTC. It yields the protein CASSLGAGTLYEQYF.

The rearrangement links TRBV5-4 to TRBJ2-3; 7 bases are a match to TRBD1. The CDR3 is 17 residues long. Germline V lookup: CDR1 SGHNT, CDR2 YYREEE (reference sequence). J gave up 2 bases and V 3 bases, and 12 bases lay outside the gene matches. The chain's CDR3 is CASSSPWGQGDTDTQYF. CDR3 DNA: TGTGCCAGCAGCTCTCCCTGGGGGCAGGGGGACACAGATACGCAGTATTTT.

The chain couples TRBV5-8 to TRBJ1-2, with TRBD1 matching over 7 bases. CDR1 and CDR2 from the germline V gene are SGHTS and YDEGEE. The CDR3 covers 14 residues. The junction had 3 bases not matched to a gene; V was cut back by 0 bases and J by 4 bases. CDR3 in amino acids: CASSLGTGAYGYTF. Here the CDR3 DNA reads TGTGCCAGCAGCTTGGGGACAGGAGCCTATGGCTACACCTTC.

V gene TRBV10-3 combines with J gene TRBJ1-1; 7 bases match TRBD1. The ends lost 7 bases at V and 6 bases at J; junction bases unmatched: 11. Germline loops: CDR1 ENHRY, CDR2 SYGVKD. This CDR3 spans 14 amino acids. The CDR3 sequence: CAITLDRRGSEAFF. As DNA, the CDR3 is TGTGCCATCACCCTGGACAGGAGAGGCTCTGAAGCTTTCTTT.

V gene TRBV19 combines with J gene TRBJ2-1, with D perhaps TRBD1 (6 bases). V was clipped by 7 bases and J by 3 bases, with 19 bases between them. This CDR3 is 16 amino acids long. The germline CDR1 and CDR2 sequences are LNHDA and SQIVND (reference sequence). Here the CDR3 reads CASTPHSGAFYNEQFF. In DNA, the CDR3 is TGTGCCAGTACCCCCCATTCAGGGGCGTTCTACAATGAGCAGTTCTTC.

This chain connects TRBV7-9 to TRBJ1-2; 10 bases are shared with TRBD1. Germline trimming cut 5 bases from V and 0 bases from J; bases unmatched to any gene: 9. The germline gives CDR1 SEHNR, CDR2 FQNEAQ (reference sequence). The CDR3 is made up of 17 amino acids. The CDR3 here is CASSKPGQGKANYGYTF. CDR3 nucleotide sequence: TGTGCCAGCAGCAAACCGGGACAGGGGAAAGCTAACTATGGCTACACCTTC.

The chain links TRBV19 to TRBJ1-5; 10 nucleotides align to TRBD1. J gave up 7 bases and V 3 bases, and 6 bases lay outside the gene matches. Germline loops: CDR1 LNHDA, CDR2 SQIVND (reference sequence). The CDR3 sequence is 15 residues long. The CDR3 is CASSILTGGAQPQHF. The CDR3 region has the DNA TGTGCCAGTAGTATTTTGACAGGGGGCGCCCAGCCCCAGCATTTT.

The chain recombines TRBV4-3 with TRBJ2-5; maybe TRBD2 (5 bases). This CDR3 region has 15 residues. Trimming took 4 bases from V and 2 from J, leaving 14 bases between them. Germline V gene data show CDR1 as LGHNA and CDR2 as YSLEER. The CDR3 sequence is CASSPNMGSQETQYF. The DNA for the CDR3 is TGCGCCAGCAGCCCCAACATGGGGAGTCAAGAGACCCAGTACTTC.

The rearrangement links TRBV10-1 to TRBJ1-5; 7 nucleotides match TRBD1. There are 13 residues in the CDR3. Germline lookup yields CDR1 WNHNN and CDR2 SYGVQD (reference sequence). The J segment lost 7 bases and the V segment lost 6 bases, leaving 6 bases of the junction unmatched. The CDR3: CASSATGDQPQHF. The CDR3 bases are TGCGCCAGCAGCGCAACAGGGGACCAGCCCCAGCATTTT.

The chain joins TRBV7-9 to TRBJ2-4, with TRBD1 matching 7 bases. The CDR3 runs 15 residues. Per germline, CDR1 SEHNR and CDR2 FQNEAQ (reference sequence). Trimming removed 10 bases from V and 8 bases from J; junction bases left unmatched: 17. Here the CDR3 DNA reads TGTGCCACCTCTGGTCTACTGACAGGGCATTACATTCAGTACTTC. This sequence encodes CATSGLLTGHYIQYF.

The chain joins TRBV10-2 to TRBJ2-3; 9 nucleotides agree with TRBD1. Germline CDR1 WSHSY, CDR2 SAAADI. The CDR3 is made up of 14 amino acids. V was pared by 9 bases and J by 0 bases, with 4 bases of the junction left unmatched. CDR3 sequence: CASEGTGSTDTQYF. The CDR3 nucleotides read TGCGCCAGTGAAGGGACAGGGAGCACAGATACGCAGTATTTT.

The genes are TRBV5-1 and TRBJ1-4; no firm D call. The length of the CDR3 is 14 residues. Trimming shortened V by 4 bases and J by 7 bases, and 14 bases separated the two germline ends. CDR1 and CDR2 from the germline V gene are SGHRS and YFSETQ. The CDR3: CASSLAPDFEKLFF. CDR3 DNA: TGCGCCAGCAGCCTGGCCCCGGACTTTGAAAAACTGTTTTTT.

The chain uses TRBV6-1 and TRBJ2-2; D is possibly TRBD1 (6 bases). The length of the CDR3 is 16 residues. V was pared by 1 base and J by 2 bases, with 11 bases between. Germline V gives CDR1 MNHNS, CDR2 SASEGT. The CDR3 loop reads CASSEGGQGNTGELFF. The DNA for the CDR3 is TGTGCCAGCAGTGAAGGGGGACAAGGCAACACCGGGGAGCTGTTTTTT.